This T cell receptor (beta chain) was identified during a study of blood T cell repertoires in COVID-19. Study-level information: Samples of COVID-19 (acute and convalescent) were obtained from the United States, Italy and Spain. Sources were T cells, B-cell-depleted T cells, or PBMCs; the material itself was cDNA or gDNA.

There are 15 residues in the CDR3. Original analysis: Cell counts per sample came from amplifying reference gene primers. Sequenced by immunoSEQ multiplex PCR; TCRdb stores in-frame clones only, minus some. V, J and clone size were drawn from that table, and D and trimming were deduced from the DNA. The table lists 310,000 or so clones, around 87% of them singletons, with 1% in the top ten. The chain couples TRBV7-5 to TRBJ2-7; the DNA was not compared with TRBD1, the D call given in the table. TRBV7-5 is a listed pseudogene. The TCR comes from a man between 50 and 59 years old with active or convalescent COVID-19. The sample comprised peripheral blood. This chain's CDR3 is CARNGRTGTSYEQYF. CDR3 sequence (DNA): TGTGCCAGAAACGGCAGGACAGGGACCTCCTACGAGCAGTACTTC.